This entry lists 7 T cell receptor beta chains sequenced from one sample in a study of cytomegalovirus exposure and HLA in healthy donors. The PCR employed 60 Vbeta primers together with 13 Jbeta primers. Profiled with immunoSEQ multiplex PCR; TCRdb holds only in-frame clones, not every one. Listed are some 160,000 clones; under 2.5% falls within the top ten. Sequencing input: PBMCs. The receptor source for this set is a man aged 25 to 40 in good health and CMV-seronegative.

The rearrangement links TRBV30 to TRBJ1-1; D is perhaps TRBD1 (5 bases). Trimming shortened V by 3 bases and J by 2 bases, and 13 bases separated the two germline ends. From germline, CDR1 is GTSNPN and CDR2 SVGIG (reference sequence). This CDR3 spans 14 amino acids. The CDR3 nucleotides read TGTGCCTGGAGCCACCGCAGGGCAAACACTGAAGCTTTCTTT. As protein: CAWSHRRANTEAFF. Supplemented by reference TRBV30 and TRBJ1-1, the full variable domain reads SQTIHQWPATLVQPVGSPLSLECTVEGTSNPNLYWYRQAAGRGLQLLFYSVGIGQISSEVPQNLSASRPQDRQFILSSKKLLLSDSGFYLCAWSHRRANTEAFFGQGTRLTVV.

The chain has TRBV30 and TRBJ1-5; 7 nucleotides align to TRBD1. CDR1 is GTSNPN, CDR2 SVGIG, per germline (reference sequence). This CDR3 spans 15 amino acids. V gave up 1 base and J gave up 6 bases; unmatched junction bases: 9. The CDR3 region has the DNA TGTGCCTGGAGTGCTGGGGACAGAAGGAGTCAGCCCCAGCATTTT. Translating gives CAWSAGDRRSQPQHF. The full variable domain, rest sourced from reference TRBV30 and TRBJ1-5, is SQTIHQWPATLVQPVGSPLSLECTVEGTSNPNLYWYRQAAGRGLQLLFYSVGIGQISSEVPQNLSASRPQDRQFILSSKKLLLSDSGFYLCAWSAGDRRSQPQHFGDGTRLSIL.

The gene calls are TRBV27 and TRBJ1-3; 8 nucleotides agree with TRBD1. Trimming removed 5 bases from V and 4 bases from J; junction bases left unmatched: 13. Per germline, CDR1 MNHEY and CDR2 SMNVEV (reference sequence). The CDR3 totals 17 residues. CDR3 amino acids: CASSAAGQARPGNTIYF. The DNA for the CDR3 is TGTGCCAGCAGTGCAGCGGGACAGGCTAGGCCAGGAAACACCATATATTTT.

The chain joins TRBV29-1 to TRBJ1-2, with D hard to call. The CDR3 has 11 residues. Deletions cut 4 bases from V and 8 bases from J, with 11 bases between. Germline lookup yields CDR1 SQVTM and CDR2 ANQGSEA. The CDR3: CSVAAGGGYTF. The CDR3 DNA is TGCAGCGTTGCCGCCGGCGGGGGCTACACCTTC.

V usage is TRBV5-1 and J usage is TRBJ2-1, with D possibly TRBD2 on 6 matching bases. The germline gives CDR1 SGHRS, CDR2 YFSETQ. V was pared by 3 bases and J by 6 bases, with 19 bases between. CDR3 length: 16 residues. The DNA of the CDR3 is TGCGCCAGCAGCTCCCCCTTTGGAGGGCCTCGCAATGAGCAGTTCTTC. It specifies CASSSPFGGPRNEQFF.

The chain has TRBV12-2 and TRBJ1-3; TRBD1, as called in the table, went unchecked against the DNA. TRBV12-2 corresponds to a pseudogene. The CDR3 spans 23 residues. The CDR3 sequence is CASRFLQGRLSGQGVYSGNTIYF. CDR3 nucleotide sequence: TGTGCAAGTCGCTTCCTCCAGGGGAGGCTCTCGGGACAGGGGGTTTATTCTGGAAACACCATATATTTT.

The V gene is TRBV5-6, the J gene TRBJ2-5, with D perhaps matching TRBD2 (6 bases). The CDR3 contains 17 residues. Germline lookup yields CDR1 SGHDT and CDR2 YYEEEE. Between the trimmed V and J ends, which lost 0 bases and 2 bases, there was a span of 17 bases. CDR3 coding DNA: TGTGCCAGCAGCTTGGCTTTTACGGGAGTAGAACAAGAGACCCAGTACTTC. Its translation is CASSLAFTGVEQETQYF.